This T cell receptor beta chain was recovered during a study of identical twins. Study outcomes and limitations: With abundant cord blood beta clonotypes, insertions were fewer; memory repertoires showed no such pattern.

V was clipped by 6 bases and J by 3 bases, with 12 bases between them. Germline CDR1 and CDR2: MNHEY and SVGEGT. CDR3 length: 13 residues. Template switching created a universal primer site, and the cDNA included unique molecular identifiers. TCRdb independently ran MiXCR on the 5' RACE reads; one entry per CDR3 protein. Among some 1,600,000 distinct CDR3 sequences listed, roughly a third were seen once. Details on this clonotype: Antigen unknown.

The sequencing input was cord blood. The clonotype comes from a newborn girl in good health. This chain joins TRBV6-2 or TRBV6-3 and TRBJ2-7; D is undetermined. In DNA form, the CDR3 reads TGTGCCAGCAGCGAGGACGTTTACTACGAGCAGTACTTC. It codes for CASSEDVYYEQYF.